The TCR beta chain described here comes from a study of blood T cell repertoires in COVID-19. For the study at large: Samples representing acute and convalescent COVID-19 were sourced from the United States, Italy and Spain. From T cells, B-cell-depleted T cells, or PBMCs came the material, which was cDNA or gDNA.

Germline CDR1 reads SGDLS; CDR2 reads YYNGEE. The CDR3 is 15 amino acids. The V gene lost 5 bases and the J gene lost 0 bases, with 12 bases spanning the gap. Data came from immunoSEQ multiplex PCR; TCRdb stores just in-frame clones and leaves some out. Of about 130,000 clones in the sample, 85% were seen once. This receptor was obtained from a woman of 80 years or more with acute or convalescent COVID-19. Material for sequencing was peripheral blood. The chain has TRBV9 and TRBJ2-4; no clear D gene. The DNA for the CDR3 is TGTGCCAGCAGGTACTCGACGGGAGCCAAAAACATTCAGTACTTC. This gives the protein CASRYSTGAKNIQYF.